A single sample is the source of the 18 T cell receptor beta chains below, sequenced in a study of blood T cell repertoires in COVID-19. Clones were read by immunoSEQ multiplex PCR, and TCRdb kept only the in-frame ones, dropping some. The sample gives 200,000 to 250,000 clones, around 85% of which show up once; more than 2.5% is in the top ten. Sequencing input: peripheral blood. These receptors were taken from a woman aged 30 to 39 who had recovered from COVID-19.

The chain uses TRBV6-2 or TRBV6-3 and TRBJ2-3; TRBD2 agrees at 11 bases. The CDR3 sequence is 15 residues long. V lost 2 bases and J lost 4; bases outside the gene matches: 2. CDR1 is MNHEY and CDR2 is SVGEGT in the germline V gene. CDR3 region: CASSYGTSGSDTQYF. DNA of the CDR3: TGTGCCAGCAGTTACGGGACTAGCGGCTCAGATACGCAGTATTTT.

This chain joins TRBV19 and TRBJ1-2, with D possibly matching TRBD1 (5 bases). The V gene's germline CDR1 is LNHDA and CDR2 SQIVND (reference sequence). The CDR3 has 14 amino acids. V was clipped by 2 bases and J by 4 bases, with 11 bases between them. CDR3 sequence (DNA): TGTGCCAGTAGTATAATGACAGACCGCTATGGCTACACCTTC. It encodes CASSIMTDRYGYTF. Complete variable domain (other parts from reference TRBV19 and TRBJ1-2): DGGITQSPKYLFRKEGQNVTLSCEQNLNHDAMYWYRQDPGQGLRLIYYSQIVNDFQKGDIAEGYSVSREKKESFPLTVTSAQKNPTAFYLCASSIMTDRYGYTFGSGTRLTVV.

The chain has TRBV19 and TRBJ1-2; 8 nucleotides line up with TRBD1. The germline CDR1 and CDR2 sequences are LNHDA and SQIVND (reference sequence). J gave up 8 bases and V 5 bases, and 10 bases lay outside the gene matches. This CDR3 contains 14 residues. The CDR3 sequence is CASSPRTGSRGYTF. CDR3 sequence (DNA): TGTGCCAGTAGTCCCCGGACAGGGAGTAGAGGCTACACCTTC.

This rearrangement joins TRBV6-1 to TRBJ2-5; D is possibly TRBD1 (6 bases). The CDR3 loop spans 19 amino acids. CDR1 is MNHNS, CDR2 SASEGT, per germline. V gave up 0 bases and J gave up 0 bases, with 20 bases separating them. The CDR3 loop reads CASSEAGLRTVSYQETQYF. CDR3 DNA sequence: TGTGCCAGCAGTGAAGCGGGTTTGAGGACAGTCTCGTACCAAGAGACCCAGTACTTC.

There are many counts of this clone. The chain recombines TRBV7-9 with TRBJ1-5; D gene ambiguous. The length of the CDR3 is 12 residues. Germline V gives CDR1 SEHNR, CDR2 FQNEAQ (reference sequence). V dropped 7 bases and J dropped 6 bases, with 10 bases sitting between them. This CDR3 is CASTEGGQPQHF. DNA for the CDR3: TGTGCCAGCACCGAGGGTGGTCAGCCCCAGCATTTT. Drawing the rest from reference TRBV7-9 and TRBJ1-5, the complete variable domain is DTGVSQNPRHKITKRGQNVTFRCDPISEHNRLYWYRQTLGQGPEFLTYFQNEAQLEKSRLLSDRFSAERPKGSFSTLEIQRTEQGDSAMYLCASTEGGQPQHFGDGTRLSIL.

This sequence joins TRBV5-1 and TRBJ1-1; 7 bases are a match to TRBD1. The germline V gene has CDR1 SGHRS and CDR2 YFSETQ. The CDR3 is 19 residues long. The trim removed 0 bases at V and 3 bases at J, leaving 17 bases unmatched. The CDR3 region is CASSLVWVTGDRKDTEAFF. For the CDR3, the DNA is TGCGCCAGCAGCTTGGTTTGGGTAACAGGGGATAGGAAGGACACTGAAGCTTTCTTT.

The V and J genes are TRBV6-2 or TRBV6-3 and TRBJ1-5; 8 bases are a match to TRBD1. Trimming took 4 bases from V and 2 from J; bases not matched to a gene: 4. In germline, CDR1 is MNHEY, CDR2 SVGEGT. The CDR3 runs to 15 residues. The CDR3 sequence: CASSLTGEGNQPQHF. The CDR3 DNA is TGTGCCAGCAGTTTGACAGGGGAGGGCAATCAGCCCCAGCATTTT.

The table lists this clone with a few counts. A read error may produce the germline difference seen at one junction end. The chain combines TRBV7-9 with TRBJ1-3, with D unresolved. The CDR3 totals 14 residues. Germline V gene sequence: CDR1 SEHNR, CDR2 FQNEAQ (reference sequence). In nucleotides, the CDR3 is TGTGCCAGCAGATTAGACATCTCTGGAAACACCATATATTTT. Protein product: CASRLDISGNTIYF.

The chain carries TRBV2 and TRBJ1-2, with D unresolved. V lost 1 base and J lost 10, with 13 bases in between. This CDR3 is built from 13 residues. The germline V gene has CDR1 SNHLY and CDR2 FYNNEI. The CDR3 is CASSEGSTFDYTF. CDR3 sequence (DNA): TGTGCCAGCAGTGAAGGTAGCACTTTCGACTACACCTTC.

The gene calls are TRBV6-2 or TRBV6-3 and TRBJ1-5; D is ambiguous. Trimming stripped 5 bases from V and 4 bases from J, with 9 bases between. The CDR3 consists of 13 residues. Germline CDR1 is MNHEY and CDR2 is SVGEGT. CDR3 in DNA: TGTGCCAGCAGTGGGTCGGAGAATCAGCCCCAGCATTTT. Encoded protein: CASSGSENQPQHF.

This chain joins TRBV2 and TRBJ1-2; perhaps TRBD1 as D (5 bases). Trimming pared 3 bases from V and 4 bases from J, leaving 12 bases between. The germline V gene has CDR1 SNHLY and CDR2 FYNNEI. CDR3 length equals 14 residues. In DNA, the CDR3 is TGTGCCAGCAGTGAGGGGACTTTAAGCTATGGCTACACCTTC. Its translation is CASSEGTLSYGYTF.

This chain joins TRBV5-1 and TRBJ2-1; 8 bases fit TRBD1. CDR3 size: 13 residues. V dropped 4 bases and J dropped 12; count of bases not matched to a gene: 9. Germline-derived CDR1 and CDR2 are SGHRS and YFSETQ. The DNA of the CDR3 is TGCGCCAGCAGCGAGTGGACAGGGCAGGTGCAGTTCTTC. Its translation: CASSEWTGQVQFF.

This clone was detected once. This chain joins TRBV18 and TRBJ1-6; TRBD1 aligns across 7 bases. This CDR3 is built from 15 residues. CDR1 KGHSH and CDR2 LQKENI come from the germline V gene. The V and J ends lost 3 bases and 5 bases, in that order; junction bases with no gene match: 4. CDR3 DNA: TGTGCCAGCTCACCCCTCAGGGGGGATAATTCACCCCTCCACTTT. It codes for CASSPLRGDNSPLHF.

This clone was seen more than once but under ten times. The chain joins TRBV14 to TRBJ1-1; D unclear. Germline assignment: CDR1 SGHDN and CDR2 FVKESK. V dropped 5 bases and J dropped 3 bases, with 13 bases sitting between them. CDR3 length: 14 residues. The DNA for the CDR3 is TGTGCCAGCAGCTACCTCGAGGGATACACTGAAGCTTTCTTT. This translates into CASSYLEGYTEAFF.

This clone appeared a single time. This sequence joins TRBV18 and TRBJ1-2; 7 bases are shared with TRBD1. V shed 6 bases, J shed 2 bases, and the junction held 9 bases outside the gene matches. Germline-derived CDR1 and CDR2 are KGHSH and LQKENI. The CDR3 covers 15 residues. DNA of the CDR3: TGTGCCAGCTCCCCTGATCGACAGGGAAACTATGGCTACACCTTC. Amino acids: CASSPDRQGNYGYTF.

This chain joins TRBV5-6 and TRBJ2-3, with 9 nucleotides matching TRBD1. J lost 6 bases, V lost 2 bases, and 4 bases had no gene match. The CDR3 spans 14 residues. Germline CDR1 SGHDT, CDR2 YYEEEE. This chain's CDR3 is CASSFGTGTDTQYF. The CDR3 coding sequence is TGTGCCAGCAGCTTCGGGACAGGGACCGATACGCAGTATTTT.

The chain is built from TRBV10-2 and TRBJ1-1; the D is unclear. The CDR3 length is 16 residues. Germline V gene data show CDR1 as WSHSY and CDR2 as SAAADI. V lost 0 bases and J lost 7, with 18 bases in between. The CDR3 nucleotides read TGCGCCAGCAGTGAGTCGACCCGACTCTCGTACCTTGAAGCTTTCTTT. It translates to CASSESTRLSYLEAFF.

The chain has TRBV13 and TRBJ2-7; a weak D match, TRBD2 (5 bases). The CDR3 runs 15 residues. Per germline, CDR1 PRHDT and CDR2 FYEKMQ (reference sequence). With 1 base removed from V and 4 bases from J, the gap between germline ends came to 14 bases. For the CDR3, the DNA is TGTGCCAGCAGCTTAGTTGCAGGAGGCCTTTACGAGCAGTACTTC. Translating it yields CASSLVAGGLYEQYF.